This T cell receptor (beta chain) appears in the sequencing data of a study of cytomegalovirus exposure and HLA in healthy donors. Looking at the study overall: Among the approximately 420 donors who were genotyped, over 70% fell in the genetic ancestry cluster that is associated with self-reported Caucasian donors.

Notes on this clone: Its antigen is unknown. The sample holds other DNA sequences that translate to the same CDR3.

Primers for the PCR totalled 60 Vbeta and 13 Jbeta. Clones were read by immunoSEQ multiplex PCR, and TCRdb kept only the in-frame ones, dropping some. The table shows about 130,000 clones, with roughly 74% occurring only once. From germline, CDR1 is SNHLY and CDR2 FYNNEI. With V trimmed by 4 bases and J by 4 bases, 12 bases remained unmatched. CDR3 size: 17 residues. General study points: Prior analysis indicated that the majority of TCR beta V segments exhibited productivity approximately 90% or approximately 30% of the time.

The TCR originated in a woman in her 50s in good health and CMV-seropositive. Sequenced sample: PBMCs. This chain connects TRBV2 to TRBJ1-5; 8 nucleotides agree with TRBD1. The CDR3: CASSVQGGLNSNQPQHF. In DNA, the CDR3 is TGTGCCAGCAGTGTACAGGGGGGACTCAATAGTAATCAGCCCCAGCATTTT.